This T cell receptor beta chain was identified during a study of blood T cell repertoires in COVID-19. Study at large: Sample material is recorded as cDNA or gDNA derived from T cells, B-cell-depleted T cells, or PBMCs.

Germline CDR1 is SGHDN and CDR2 is FVKESK. This CDR3 has 16 residues. V trimming: 0 bases; J trimming: 5 bases; junction bases outside the gene matches: 7. Method: immunoSEQ multiplex PCR; TCRdb's copy keeps in-frame clones and lacks some. Counted here are roughly 130,000 clones, about 92% occurring once; the ten biggest clones make up approximately 4.6%. The rearrangement joins TRBV14 to TRBJ2-5, with 9 bases fitting TRBD2. Sequencing used peripheral blood. This clonotype originated in a man in his sixties with COVID-19, enrolled during active disease. CDR3 nucleotides: TGTGCCAGCAGCCAAGATCAAGCGGGAGGATCCGAGACCCAGTACTTC. Its protein is CASSQDQAGGSETQYF.